The entry below describes one TCR beta chain. Germline V CDR1 and CDR2: SEHNR, FQNEAQ (reference sequence). V lost 2 bases and J lost 1, with 10 bases in between. The CDR3 totals 15 residues. The data were obtained in a study of blood T cell repertoires in COVID-19. Only in-frame clones appear in the TCRdb table, and some are missing; sequencing was by immunoSEQ multiplex PCR. The sample consists of more than 300,000 clones, 70% to 90% of them appearing once. This clonotype originated in a man aged 40-55 years in a cohort exposed to, infected with or recovered from COVID-19 (not recorded which). J is TRBJ2-3 and V is TRBV7-9; D gene ambiguous. The material sequenced was PBMCs or T cells enriched from blood (not recorded which). CDR3 protein: CASSLTAPGTDTQYF. The CDR3 nucleotides are TGTGCCAGCAGCTTAACAGCCCCTGGCACAGATACGCAGTATTTT.